One sample yielded the 14 T cell receptor beta chains listed below, sequenced in a study of T cells in Graves' hyperthyroidism and ophthalmopathy. Researchers amplified the TCR beta CDR3 regions from RNA transcripts. With the HTBI primer set, the TCR CDR3 went through a first round of RT-PCR. TCRdb processed the multiplex PCR reads anew with MiXCR; each CDR3 protein has one entry. The repertoire consists of some 500,000 distinct CDR3 sequences, with 16% occurring once and the leading ten covering 25% to 30%. Sequencing was performed on blood. These receptors were collected from a woman younger than 45 with Graves' ophthalmopathy.

This clonotype was seen repeatedly, ten times or more. The chain couples TRBV11-2 to TRBJ1-5; a possible D gene is TRBD1 (5 bases). CDR1 and CDR2 from the germline V gene are SGHAT and FQNNGV. Trimming took off 5 bases at V and 4 bases at J, with 18 bases between the two ends. The CDR3 runs to 16 residues. Here the CDR3 DNA reads TGTGCCAGCAGCCCATTGGGCGGGACGAAAAATCAGCCCCAGCATTTT. As protein: CASSPLGGTKNQPQHF.

This clonotype has just one count. This may stem from a read error, because a much larger clone lies one nucleotide away. This sequence joins TRBV9 and TRBJ2-7; D not certain. The CDR3 extends over 13 amino acids. CDR1 and CDR2 from the germline V gene are SGDLS and YYNGEE. CDR3 bases: TGTTCCAGCAGCGTCTCAGTGGACTACGAGCAGTACTTC. This sequence encodes CSSSVSVDYEQYF. The whole variable domain, filled in from reference TRBV9 and TRBJ2-7, reads DSGVTQTPKHLITATGQRVTLRCSPRSGDLSVYWYQQSLDQGLQFLIQYYNGEERAKGNILERFSAQQFPDLHSELNLSSLELGDSALYFCSSSVSVDYEQYFGPGTRLTVT.

This clonotype has a count of ten or more. The genes are TRBV29-1 and TRBJ2-3, with D perhaps matching TRBD2 (6 bases). The CDR3 is 14 amino acids. V was clipped by 7 bases and J by 2 bases, with 16 bases between them. Germline V lookup: CDR1 SQVTM, CDR2 ANQGSEA. The CDR3 bases are TGCAGCGGACTAGGGACCGCCGACACAGATACGCAGTATTTT. Translating it yields CSGLGTADTDTQYF.

This clonotype was detected ten times or more. The genes are TRBV7-2 and TRBJ2-7; no firm D call. V lost 5 bases, J lost 2 bases, and 10 bases lay in between. Germline-derived CDR1 and CDR2 are SGHTA and FQGNSA. The CDR3 contains 13 residues. The CDR3 reads CASSPFFPYEQYF. The CDR3 DNA sequence: TGTGCCAGCAGCCCGTTCTTTCCCTACGAGCAGTACTTC.

The table lists this clonotype with many counts. The rearrangement joins TRBV29-1 to TRBJ2-7; 7 bases fit TRBD1. The V and J ends lost 2 bases and 2 bases, in that order; junction bases with no gene match: 3. Germline V gene data show CDR1 as SQVTM and CDR2 as ANQGSEA. The CDR3 covers 13 residues. CDR3 DNA sequence: TGCAGCGTTGAATTGACAGGGACCTACGAGCAGTACTTC. It yields the protein CSVELTGTYEQYF.

As regards this clonotype: A read error may be the cause here, since a much bigger clone is one base away. The chain joins TRBV9 to TRBJ2-1; the match to TRBD2 covers 11 bases. V was clipped by 0 bases and J by 9 bases; unmatched bases: 8. This CDR3 comprises 16 residues. Germline V gene lookup returns CDR1 SGDLS and CDR2 YYNGEE. CDR3 nucleotides: TGTGCCAGCAGCGTAGATGTAGCGGGAGGGCCCCTTGAGCAGTTCTTC. Protein sequence: CASSVDVAGGPLEQFF.

V is TRBV7-9 and J is TRBJ2-1, with D possibly matching TRBD2 (5 bases). The ends were cut back, 5 bases at V and 0 bases at J, with 11 bases in the middle. The CDR3 is 15 amino acids. Germline CDR1 SEHNR, CDR2 FQNEAQ (reference sequence). The CDR3 DNA sequence: TGTGCCAGCAGCAACACGGGGAGCTCCTACAATGAGCAGTTCTTC. Amino acids: CASSNTGSSYNEQFF. Based on the CDR3 plus reference TRBV7-9 and TRBJ2-1, the full variable domain is DTGVSQNPRHKITKRGQNVTFRCDPISEHNRLYWYRQTLGQGPEFLTYFQNEAQLEKSRLLSDRFSAERPKGSFSTLEIQRTEQGDSAMYLCASSNTGSSYNEQFFGPGTRLTVL.

This clonotype came up many times. The chain carries TRBV2 and TRBJ2-1, with 7 bases identical to TRBD2. CDR1 and CDR2 from the germline V gene are SNHLY and FYNNEI. V lost 8 bases, J lost 4 bases, and 2 bases stayed unmatched. This CDR3 comprises 12 residues. This CDR3 reads CASWEGYNEQFF. In nucleotides, the CDR3 is TGTGCCAGCTGGGAGGGGTACAATGAGCAGTTCTTC.

This clonotype was detected many times. V is TRBV7-2 and J is TRBJ2-1; the match to TRBD2 covers 7 bases. Looked up from germline, CDR1 is SGHTA and CDR2 is FQGNSA. This CDR3 contains 13 residues. With 0 bases clipped from V and 12 bases from J, the junction kept 5 bases outside the gene matches. The CDR3 reads CASSLAVAGRQFF. DNA for the CDR3: TGTGCCAGCAGCTTAGCTGTAGCGGGCAGGCAGTTCTTC.

This clonotype was seen repeatedly, ten times or more. The rearrangement uses TRBV30 and TRBJ2-4; D assignment may be TRBD1 or TRBD2 (6 bases each). Germline assignment: CDR1 GTSNPN and CDR2 SVGIG (reference sequence). Trimming pared 4 bases from V and 8 bases from J, leaving 15 bases between. This CDR3 spans 13 amino acids. This CDR3 is CAWILKGGDIQYF. The CDR3 DNA is TGTGCCTGGATTCTCAAGGGGGGAGACATTCAGTACTTC.

At least ten counts were recorded for this clonotype. The chain couples TRBV5-4 to TRBJ2-3, with D possibly TRBD2 on 6 matching bases. This CDR3 comprises 15 residues. Trimming removed 1 base at V and 1 base at J, with 10 bases between. Germline assignment: CDR1 SGHNT and CDR2 YYREEE (reference sequence). CDR3 protein: CASSLQRVGTDTQYF. The CDR3 coding sequence is TGTGCCAGCAGCTTGCAGCGGGTGGGCACAGATACGCAGTATTTT.

The gene calls are TRBV6-4 and TRBJ2-1, with D maybe TRBD2 (6 bases). The CDR3 is made up of 15 amino acids. Trimming took 6 bases from V and 2 from J, leaving 14 bases between them. CDR1 MRHNA and CDR2 SNTAGT come from the germline V gene. CDR3 DNA sequence: TGTGCCAGCAGCGAACTAGCAGCCGCCTACAATGAGCAGTTCTTC. This sequence encodes CASSELAAAYNEQFF.

This clonotype was detected many times. The gene calls are TRBV2 and TRBJ1-4; possible D gene TRBD1, 6 bases. Germline V gives CDR1 SNHLY, CDR2 FYNNEI. V was shortened by 3 bases and J by 4 bases, with 9 bases between the two germline ends. This CDR3 has 14 amino acids. CDR3 protein: CASSEGAYNEKLFF. CDR3 in DNA: TGTGCCAGCAGTGAGGGGGCGTATAATGAAAAACTGTTTTTT.

J is TRBJ1-5 and V is TRBV7-9; 7 bases map to TRBD1. The germline V gene encodes CDR1 SEHNR and CDR2 FQNEAQ (reference sequence). Unmatched junction bases numbered 13, after V lost 5 bases and J lost 15 bases. The CDR3 spans 13 residues. As DNA, the CDR3 is TGTGCCAGCAGCGTAGTCCAGGGGGGAGTTCTGCATTTT. Protein product: CASSVVQGGVLHF.